This T cell receptor beta chain is drawn from a study of blood T cell repertoires in COVID-19. From germline, CDR1 is SGHRS and CDR2 YFSETQ. V gave up 0 bases and J gave up 10 bases; unmatched junction bases: 10. CDR3 length: 16 residues. Libraries were prepared by immunoSEQ multiplex PCR; TCRdb keeps only in-frame clonotypes and omits some of them. The profile shows a few hundred thousand clones, 80% to 90% of them singletons. This clonotype was obtained from a woman in her twenties or thirties with active or convalescent COVID-19. The sample comprised peripheral blood. This chain connects TRBV5-1 to TRBJ1-1; 12 bases fit TRBD1. The CDR3 coding sequence is TGCGCCAGCAGCTTGGAGGTGAGGGGACAGGGGGCTGGAGCTTTCTTT. Translation gives CASSLEVRGQGAGAFF. Combining the CDR3 with reference TRBV5-1 and TRBJ1-1 gives the whole variable domain KAGVTQTPRYLIKTRGQQVTLSCSPISGHRSVSWYQQTPGQGLQFLFEYFSETQRNKGNFPGRFSGRQFSNSRSEMNVSTLELGDSALYLCASSLEVRGQGAGAFFGQGTRLTVV.